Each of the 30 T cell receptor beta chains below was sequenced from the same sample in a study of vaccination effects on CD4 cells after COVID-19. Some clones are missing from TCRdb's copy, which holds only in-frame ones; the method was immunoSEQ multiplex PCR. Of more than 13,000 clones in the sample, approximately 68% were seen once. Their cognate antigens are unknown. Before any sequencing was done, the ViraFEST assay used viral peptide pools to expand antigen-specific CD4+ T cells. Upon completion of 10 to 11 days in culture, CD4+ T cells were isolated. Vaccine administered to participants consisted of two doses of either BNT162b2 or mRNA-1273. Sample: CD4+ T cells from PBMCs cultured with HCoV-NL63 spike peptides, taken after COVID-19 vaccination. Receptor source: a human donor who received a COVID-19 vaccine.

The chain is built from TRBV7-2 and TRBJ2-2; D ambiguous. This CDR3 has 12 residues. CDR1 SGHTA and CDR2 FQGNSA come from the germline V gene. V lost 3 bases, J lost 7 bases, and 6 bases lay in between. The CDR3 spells CASSFKVGELFF. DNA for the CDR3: TGTGCCAGCAGCTTCAAGGTCGGGGAGCTGTTTTTT.

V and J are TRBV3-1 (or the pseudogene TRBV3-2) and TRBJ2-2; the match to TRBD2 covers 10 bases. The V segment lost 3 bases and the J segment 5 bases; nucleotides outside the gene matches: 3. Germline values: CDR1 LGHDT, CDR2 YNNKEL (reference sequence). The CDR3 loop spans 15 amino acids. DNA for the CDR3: TGTGCCAGCAGCCAGAATAGCGGGAGGACCGGGGAGCTGTTTTTT. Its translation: CASSQNSGRTGELFF.

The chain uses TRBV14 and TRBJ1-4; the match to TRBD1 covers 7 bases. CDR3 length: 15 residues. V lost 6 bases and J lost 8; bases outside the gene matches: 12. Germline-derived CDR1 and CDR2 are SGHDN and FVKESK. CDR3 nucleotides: TGTGCCAGCAGTCCAGGGGGATCCCTTCGCGAAAAACTGTTTTTT. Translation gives CASSPGGSLREKLFF.

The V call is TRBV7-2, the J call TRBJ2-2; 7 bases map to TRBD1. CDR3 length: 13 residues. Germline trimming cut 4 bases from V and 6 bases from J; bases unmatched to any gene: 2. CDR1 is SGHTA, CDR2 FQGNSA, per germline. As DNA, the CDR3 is TGTGCCAGCAGCTCGACAGGGTCCGGGGAGCTGTTTTTT. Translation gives CASSSTGSGELFF.

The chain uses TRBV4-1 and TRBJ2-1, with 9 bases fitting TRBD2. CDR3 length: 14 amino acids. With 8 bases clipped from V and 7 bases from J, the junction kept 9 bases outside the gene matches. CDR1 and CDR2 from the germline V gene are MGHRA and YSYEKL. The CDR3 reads CASERSSGMNEQFF. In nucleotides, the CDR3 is TGCGCCAGCGAGCGGTCTAGCGGGATGAATGAGCAGTTCTTC.

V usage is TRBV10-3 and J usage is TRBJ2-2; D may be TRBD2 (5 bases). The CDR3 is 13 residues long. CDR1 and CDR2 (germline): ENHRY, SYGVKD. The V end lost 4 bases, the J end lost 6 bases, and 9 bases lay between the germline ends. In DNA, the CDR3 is TGTGCCATCAGTGCCGGGGAGTCCGGGGAGCTGTTTTTT. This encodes CAISAGESGELFF.

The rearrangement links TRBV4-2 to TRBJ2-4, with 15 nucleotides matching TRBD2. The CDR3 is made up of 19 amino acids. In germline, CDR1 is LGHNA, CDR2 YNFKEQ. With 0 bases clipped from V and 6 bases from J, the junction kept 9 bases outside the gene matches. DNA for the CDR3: TGTGCCAGCAGCCAAGAGACCGGACTAGCGGGGGGGCTATTAAACATTCAGTACTTC. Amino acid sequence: CASSQETGLAGGLLNIQYF.

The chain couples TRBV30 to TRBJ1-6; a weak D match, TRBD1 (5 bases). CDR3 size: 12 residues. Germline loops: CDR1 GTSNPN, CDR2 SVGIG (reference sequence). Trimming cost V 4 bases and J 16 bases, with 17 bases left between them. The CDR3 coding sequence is TGTGCCTGGAATTCACAGGCTGGGCTACTCCACTTT. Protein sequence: CAWNSQAGLLHF.

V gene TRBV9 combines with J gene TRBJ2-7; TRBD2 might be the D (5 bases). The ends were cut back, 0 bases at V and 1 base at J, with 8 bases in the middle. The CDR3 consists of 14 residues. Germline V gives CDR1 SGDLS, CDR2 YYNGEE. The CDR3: CASSVGAESYEQYF. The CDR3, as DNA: TGTGCCAGCAGCGTAGGAGCGGAGTCCTACGAGCAGTACTTC.

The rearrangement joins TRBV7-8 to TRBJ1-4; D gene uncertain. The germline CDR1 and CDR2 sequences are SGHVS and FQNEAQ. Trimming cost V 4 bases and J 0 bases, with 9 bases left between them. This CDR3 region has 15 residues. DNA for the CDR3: TGTGCCAGCAGCTGGGGTACAGCAACTAATGAAAAACTGTTTTTT. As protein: CASSWGTATNEKLFF.

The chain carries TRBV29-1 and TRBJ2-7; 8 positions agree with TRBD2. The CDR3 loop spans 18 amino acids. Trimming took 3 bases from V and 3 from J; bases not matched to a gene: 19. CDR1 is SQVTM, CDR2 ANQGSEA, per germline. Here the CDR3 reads CSVDIEREKATTGYEQYF. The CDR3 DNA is TGCAGCGTTGATATCGAGCGGGAGAAAGCCACTACGGGCTACGAGCAGTACTTC.

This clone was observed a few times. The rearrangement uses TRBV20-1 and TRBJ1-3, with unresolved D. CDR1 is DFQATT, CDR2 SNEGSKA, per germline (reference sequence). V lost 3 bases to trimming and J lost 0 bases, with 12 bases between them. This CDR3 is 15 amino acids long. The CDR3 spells CSASWQTRSGNTIYF. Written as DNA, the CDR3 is TGCAGTGCTAGTTGGCAGACTCGCTCTGGAAACACCATATATTTT.

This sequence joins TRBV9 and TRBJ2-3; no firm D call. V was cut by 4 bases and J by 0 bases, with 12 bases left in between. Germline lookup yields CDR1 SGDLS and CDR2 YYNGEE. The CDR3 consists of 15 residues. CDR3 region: CASSRSLTSTDTQYF. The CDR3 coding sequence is TGTGCCAGCAGCCGCTCCCTCACTAGCACAGATACGCAGTATTTT.

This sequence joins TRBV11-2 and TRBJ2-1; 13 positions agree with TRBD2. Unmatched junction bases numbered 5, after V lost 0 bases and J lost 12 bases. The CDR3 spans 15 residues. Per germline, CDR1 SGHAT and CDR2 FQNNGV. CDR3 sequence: CASSLELAGGKGQFF. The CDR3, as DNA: TGTGCCAGCAGCTTAGAACTAGCGGGAGGGAAGGGGCAGTTCTTC.

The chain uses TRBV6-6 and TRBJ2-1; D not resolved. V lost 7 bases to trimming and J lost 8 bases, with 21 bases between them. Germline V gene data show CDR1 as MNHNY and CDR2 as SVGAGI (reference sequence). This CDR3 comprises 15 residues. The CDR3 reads CASNPKDLPRDEQFF. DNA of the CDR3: TGTGCCAGCAATCCGAAGGACCTCCCCCGGGATGAGCAGTTCTTC.

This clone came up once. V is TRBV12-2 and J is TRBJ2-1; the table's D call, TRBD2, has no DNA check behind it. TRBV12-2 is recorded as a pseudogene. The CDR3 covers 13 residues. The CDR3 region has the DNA TGTGCAAGTCGCTTTATCACTCGGGGGGAGCAGTTCTTC. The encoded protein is CASRFITRGEQFF.

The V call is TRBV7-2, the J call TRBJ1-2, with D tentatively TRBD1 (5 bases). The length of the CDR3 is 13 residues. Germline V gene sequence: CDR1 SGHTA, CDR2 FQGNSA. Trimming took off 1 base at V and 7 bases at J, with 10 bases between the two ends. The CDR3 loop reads CASSLERGFGYTF. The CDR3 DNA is TGTGCCAGCAGCTTAGAACGGGGGTTTGGCTACACCTTC.

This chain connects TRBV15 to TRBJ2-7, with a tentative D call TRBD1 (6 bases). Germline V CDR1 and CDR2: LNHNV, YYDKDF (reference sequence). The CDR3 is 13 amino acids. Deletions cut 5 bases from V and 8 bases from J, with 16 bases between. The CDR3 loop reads CATSLPGTCKQYF. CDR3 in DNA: TGTGCCACCAGCTTGCCGGGGACATGCAAGCAGTACTTC.

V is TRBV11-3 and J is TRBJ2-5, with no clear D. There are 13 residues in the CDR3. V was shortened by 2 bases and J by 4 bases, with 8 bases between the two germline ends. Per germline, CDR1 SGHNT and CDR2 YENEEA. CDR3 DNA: TGTGCCAGCAGCTTAAACTTGAGAGAGACCCAGTACTTC. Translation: CASSLNLRETQYF.

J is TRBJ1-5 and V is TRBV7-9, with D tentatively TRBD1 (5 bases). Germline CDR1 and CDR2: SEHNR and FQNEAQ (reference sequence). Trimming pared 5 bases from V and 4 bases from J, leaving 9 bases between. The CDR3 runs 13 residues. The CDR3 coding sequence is TGTGCCAGCAGCCCGGGACGGAATCAGCCCCAGCATTTT. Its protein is CASSPGRNQPQHF. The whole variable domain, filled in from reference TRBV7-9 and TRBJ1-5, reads DTGVSQNPRHKITKRGQNVTFRCDPISEHNRLYWYRQTLGQGPEFLTYFQNEAQLEKSRLLSDRFSAERPKGSFSTLEIQRTEQGDSAMYLCASSPGRNQPQHFGDGTRLSIL.

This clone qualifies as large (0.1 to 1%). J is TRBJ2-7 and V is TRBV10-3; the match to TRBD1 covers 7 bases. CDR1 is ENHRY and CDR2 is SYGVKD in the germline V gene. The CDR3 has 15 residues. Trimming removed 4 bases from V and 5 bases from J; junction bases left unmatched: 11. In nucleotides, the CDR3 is TGTGCCATCAGTGCCCGAGGACAGGTTCAGAACGAGCAGTACTTC. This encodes CAISARGQVQNEQYF.

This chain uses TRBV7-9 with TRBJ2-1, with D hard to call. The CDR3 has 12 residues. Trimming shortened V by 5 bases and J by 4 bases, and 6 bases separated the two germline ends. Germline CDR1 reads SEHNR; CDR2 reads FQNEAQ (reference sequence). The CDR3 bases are TGTGCCAGCAGCCCCGGTTACAATGAGCAGTTCTTC. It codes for CASSPGYNEQFF.

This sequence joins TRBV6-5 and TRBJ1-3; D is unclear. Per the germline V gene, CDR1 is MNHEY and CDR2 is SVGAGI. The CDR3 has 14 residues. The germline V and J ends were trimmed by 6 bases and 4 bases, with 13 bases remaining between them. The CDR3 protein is CASRAAASGNTIYF. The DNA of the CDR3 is TGTGCCAGCAGAGCCGCAGCGTCCGGAAACACCATATATTTT.

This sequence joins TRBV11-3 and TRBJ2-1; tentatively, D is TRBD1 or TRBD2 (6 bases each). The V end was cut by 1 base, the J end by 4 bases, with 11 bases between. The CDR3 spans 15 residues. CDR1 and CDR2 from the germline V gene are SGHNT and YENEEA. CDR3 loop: CASSLGGAEYNEQFF. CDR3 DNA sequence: TGTGCCAGCAGCTTAGGGGGGGCGGAATACAATGAGCAGTTCTTC.

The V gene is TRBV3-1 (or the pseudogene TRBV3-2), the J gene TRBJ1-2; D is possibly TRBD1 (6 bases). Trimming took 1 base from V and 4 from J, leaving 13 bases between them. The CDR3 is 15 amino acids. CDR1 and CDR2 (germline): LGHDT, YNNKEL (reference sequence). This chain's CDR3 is CASSQVSGVGYGYTF. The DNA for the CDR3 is TGTGCCAGCAGCCAAGTATCAGGGGTCGGCTATGGCTACACCTTC.

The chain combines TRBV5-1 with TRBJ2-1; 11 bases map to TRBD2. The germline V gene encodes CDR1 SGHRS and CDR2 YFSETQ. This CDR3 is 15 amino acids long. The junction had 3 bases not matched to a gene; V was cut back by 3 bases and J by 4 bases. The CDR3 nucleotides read TGCGCCAGCAGCTCCGGGACTAGCGGATACAATGAGCAGTTCTTC. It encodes CASSSGTSGYNEQFF.

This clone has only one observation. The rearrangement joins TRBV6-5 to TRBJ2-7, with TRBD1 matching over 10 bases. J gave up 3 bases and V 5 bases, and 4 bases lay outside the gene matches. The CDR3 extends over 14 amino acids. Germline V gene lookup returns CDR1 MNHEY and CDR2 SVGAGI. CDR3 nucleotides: TGTGCCAGCAGTCGGACAGGGGGGGACTACGAGCAGTACTTC. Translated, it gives CASSRTGGDYEQYF.

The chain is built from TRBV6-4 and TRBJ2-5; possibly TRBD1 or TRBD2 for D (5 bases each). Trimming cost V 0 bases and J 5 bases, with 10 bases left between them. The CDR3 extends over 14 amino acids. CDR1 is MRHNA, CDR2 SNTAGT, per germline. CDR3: CASSDSGEGETQYF. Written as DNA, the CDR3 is TGTGCCAGCAGTGACTCGGGAGAGGGGGAGACCCAGTACTTC.

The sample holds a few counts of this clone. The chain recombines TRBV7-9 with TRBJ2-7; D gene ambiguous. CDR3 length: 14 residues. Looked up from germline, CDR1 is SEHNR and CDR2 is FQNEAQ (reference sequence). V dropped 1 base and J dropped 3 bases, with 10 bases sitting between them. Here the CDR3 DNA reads TGTGCCAGCAGCTTAGACCGGTGGAGCTACGAGCAGTACTTC. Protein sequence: CASSLDRWSYEQYF. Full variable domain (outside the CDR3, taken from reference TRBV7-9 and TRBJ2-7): DTGVSQNPRHKITKRGQNVTFRCDPISEHNRLYWYRQTLGQGPEFLTYFQNEAQLEKSRLLSDRFSAERPKGSFSTLEIQRTEQGDSAMYLCASSLDRWSYEQYFGPGTRLTVT.

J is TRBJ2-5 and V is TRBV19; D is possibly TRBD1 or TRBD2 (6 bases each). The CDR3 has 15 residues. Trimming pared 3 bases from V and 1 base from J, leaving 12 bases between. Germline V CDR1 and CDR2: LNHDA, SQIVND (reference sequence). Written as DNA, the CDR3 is TGTGCCAGTAGTATTGGGAGGACAGTCCAAGAGACCCAGTACTTC. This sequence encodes CASSIGRTVQETQYF.